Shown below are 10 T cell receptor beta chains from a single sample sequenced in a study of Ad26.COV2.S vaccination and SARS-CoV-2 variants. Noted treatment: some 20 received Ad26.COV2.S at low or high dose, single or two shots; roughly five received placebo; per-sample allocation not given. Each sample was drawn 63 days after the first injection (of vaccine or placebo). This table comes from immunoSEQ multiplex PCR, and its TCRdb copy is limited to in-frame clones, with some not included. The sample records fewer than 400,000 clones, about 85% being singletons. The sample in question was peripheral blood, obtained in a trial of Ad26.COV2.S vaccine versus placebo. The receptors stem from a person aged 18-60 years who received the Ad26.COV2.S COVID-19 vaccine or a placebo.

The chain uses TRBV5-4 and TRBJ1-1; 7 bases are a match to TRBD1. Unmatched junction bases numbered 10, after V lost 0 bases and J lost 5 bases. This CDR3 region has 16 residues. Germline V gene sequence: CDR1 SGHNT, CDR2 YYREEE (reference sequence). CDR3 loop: CASSLAFQRGQTEAFF. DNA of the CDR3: TGTGCCAGCAGCTTGGCCTTCCAAAGGGGGCAGACTGAAGCTTTCTTT.

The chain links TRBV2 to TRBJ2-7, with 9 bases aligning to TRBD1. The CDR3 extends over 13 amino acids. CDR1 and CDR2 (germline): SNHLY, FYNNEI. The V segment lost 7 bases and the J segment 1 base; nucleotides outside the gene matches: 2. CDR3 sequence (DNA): TGTGCCAGCACCGGGACAGGGTCCTACGAGCAGTACTTC. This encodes CASTGTGSYEQYF.

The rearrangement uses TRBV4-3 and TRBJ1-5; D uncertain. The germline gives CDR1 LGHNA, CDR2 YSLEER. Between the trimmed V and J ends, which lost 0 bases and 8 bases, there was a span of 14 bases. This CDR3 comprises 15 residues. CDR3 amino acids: CASSQEPGPLKPQHF. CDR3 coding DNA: TGCGCCAGCAGCCAAGAACCGGGTCCACTAAAGCCCCAGCATTTT.

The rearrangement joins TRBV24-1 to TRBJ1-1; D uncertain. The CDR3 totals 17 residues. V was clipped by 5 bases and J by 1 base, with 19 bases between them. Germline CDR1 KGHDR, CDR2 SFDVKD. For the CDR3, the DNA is TGTGCCACCAGTGTTTCCACCCCAAAAGGGCGGAACACTGAAGCTTTCTTT. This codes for CATSVSTPKGRNTEAFF.

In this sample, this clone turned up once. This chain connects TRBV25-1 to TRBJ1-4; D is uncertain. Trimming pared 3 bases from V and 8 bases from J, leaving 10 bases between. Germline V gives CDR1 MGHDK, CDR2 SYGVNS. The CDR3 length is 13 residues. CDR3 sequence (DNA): TGTGCCAGCAGTGACCTACAAGGGGAAAAACTGTTTTTT. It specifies CASSDLQGEKLFF.

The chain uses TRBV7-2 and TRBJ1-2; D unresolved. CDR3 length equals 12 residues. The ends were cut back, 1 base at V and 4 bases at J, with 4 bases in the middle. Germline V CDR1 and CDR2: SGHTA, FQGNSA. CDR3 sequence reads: CASSLDGYGYTF. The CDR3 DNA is TGTGCCAGCAGCTTAGACGGCTATGGCTACACCTTC.

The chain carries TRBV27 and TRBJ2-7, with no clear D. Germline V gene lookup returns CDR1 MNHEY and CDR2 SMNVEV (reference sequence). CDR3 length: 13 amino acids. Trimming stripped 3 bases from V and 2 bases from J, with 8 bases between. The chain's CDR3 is CASSFGVAYEQYF. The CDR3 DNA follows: TGTGCCAGCAGTTTTGGGGTCGCCTACGAGCAGTACTTC.

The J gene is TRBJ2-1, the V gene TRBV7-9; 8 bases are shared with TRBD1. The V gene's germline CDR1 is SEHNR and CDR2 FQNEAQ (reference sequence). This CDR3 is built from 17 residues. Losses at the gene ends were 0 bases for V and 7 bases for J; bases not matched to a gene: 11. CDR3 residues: CASSLADRGQQGNEQFF. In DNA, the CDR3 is TGTGCCAGCAGCTTAGCAGACAGGGGCCAGCAGGGAAATGAGCAGTTCTTC. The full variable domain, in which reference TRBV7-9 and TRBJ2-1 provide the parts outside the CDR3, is DTGVSQNPRHKITKRGQNVTFRCDPISEHNRLYWYRQTLGQGPEFLTYFQNEAQLEKSRLLSDRFSAERPKGSFSTLEIQRTEQGDSAMYLCASSLADRGQQGNEQFFGPGTRLTVL.

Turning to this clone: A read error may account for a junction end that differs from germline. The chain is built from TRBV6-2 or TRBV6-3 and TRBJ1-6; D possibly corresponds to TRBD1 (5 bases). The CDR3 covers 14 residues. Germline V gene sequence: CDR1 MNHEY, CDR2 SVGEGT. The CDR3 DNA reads TGTGCCAGCAGTTACTCCCTCGCGTCCACAGGTTGGAGCTTT. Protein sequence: CASSYSLASTGWSF.

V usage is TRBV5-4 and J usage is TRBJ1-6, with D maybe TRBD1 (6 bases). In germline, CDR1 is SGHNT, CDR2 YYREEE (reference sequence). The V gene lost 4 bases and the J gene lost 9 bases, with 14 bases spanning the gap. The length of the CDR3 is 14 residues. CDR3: CASSPETGGSPLHF. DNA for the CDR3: TGTGCCAGCAGCCCTGAGACAGGAGGTTCACCCCTCCACTTT.